Each of the 23 T cell receptor beta chains below was sequenced from the same sample in a study of intratumoral heterogeneity in liver cancer. Tumour samples came from separate, distinct regions of the hepatocellular carcinoma nodule. Generated by immunoSEQ multiplex PCR, the TCRdb table keeps only in-frame clones and is missing some. This table has thousands of clones, around 50% appearing once. Material: tumor tissue, obtained before any cancer treatment. These receptors all stem from a man aged 65 to 85 with hepatocellular carcinoma.

This clone was counted between two and nine times. The chain carries TRBV6-5 and TRBJ2-7; 14 bases align to TRBD2. This CDR3 has 15 residues. J gave up 4 bases and V 6 bases, and 5 bases lay outside the gene matches. CDR1 MNHEY and CDR2 SVGAGI come from the germline V gene. The CDR3 protein is CASRGLAGVSYEQYV. The DNA for the CDR3 is TGTGCCAGCAGGGGACTAGCGGGGGTCTCGTACGAGCAGTACGTC.

This clone was seen only once. The CDR3 protein is CASSLDAGSGYTF. CDR3 in DNA: TGTGCCAGCAGCTTAGATGCGGGAAGTGGCTACACCTTC. The J gene is TRBJ1-2, the V gene TRBV7-2; D remains ambiguous. Trimming cost V 1 base and J 7 bases, with 10 bases left between them. Per the germline V gene, CDR1 is SGHTA and CDR2 is FQGNSA. This CDR3 spans 13 amino acids.

The chain couples TRBV9 to TRBJ2-5; possibly TRBD2 for D (7 bases). CDR1 is SGDLS and CDR2 is YYNGEE in the germline V gene. The CDR3 loop spans 16 amino acids. The ends were cut back, 3 bases at V and 5 bases at J, with 20 bases in the middle. CDR3 loop: CASSAEGGMDWETQYF. In nucleotides, the CDR3 is TGTGCCAGCAGCGCCGAGGGGGGGATGGATTGGGAGACCCAGTACTTC.

The rearrangement links TRBV18 to TRBJ2-7; 7 nucleotides match TRBD1. There are 13 residues in the CDR3. V lost 3 bases and J lost 5; bases outside the gene matches: 4. Germline loops: CDR1 KGHSH, CDR2 LQKENI. The CDR3 loop reads CASSPRDSHEQYF. CDR3 coding DNA: TGTGCCAGCTCACCCCGGGACAGCCACGAGCAGTACTTC.

The rearrangement uses TRBV2 and TRBJ1-1; D possibly corresponds to TRBD1 (6 bases). V was clipped by 7 bases and J by 1 base, with 13 bases between them. The germline V gene encodes CDR1 SNHLY and CDR2 FYNNEI. The CDR3 has 14 residues. The CDR3 here is CASNRQASNTEAFF. CDR3 sequence (DNA): TGTGCCAGCAATCGACAGGCATCGAACACTGAAGCTTTCTTT. Using reference TRBV2 and TRBJ1-1 for the parts outside the CDR3, the full variable domain is EPEVTQTPSHQVTQMGQEVILRCVPISNHLYFYWYRQILGQKVEFLVSFYNNEISEKSEIFDDQFSVERPDGSNFTLKIRSTKLEDSAMYFCASNRQASNTEAFFGQGTRLTVV.

This clone has just a few counts. This chain joins TRBV10-2 and TRBJ1-2, with TRBD1 matching over 7 bases. The CDR3 totals 15 residues. The V and J ends lost 6 bases and 0 bases, in that order; junction bases with no gene match: 7. The germline gives CDR1 WSHSY, CDR2 SAAADI. The CDR3 nucleotides read TGCGCCAGCAGACCTACGGGACAGTCTAACTATGGCTACACCTTC. Translating it yields CASRPTGQSNYGYTF.

The rearrangement joins TRBV6-1 to TRBJ1-1, with D possibly matching TRBD1 (5 bases). Between the trimmed V and J ends, which lost 4 bases and 0 bases, there was a span of 9 bases. From germline, CDR1 is MNHNS and CDR2 SASEGT. The CDR3 is made up of 14 amino acids. CDR3: CASSGAGLNTEAFF. The CDR3 coding sequence is TGTGCCAGCAGTGGAGCGGGGCTGAACACTGAAGCTTTCTTT.

By proportion, this clone is medium-sized (0.01 to 0.1%). The V call is TRBV3-1 (or the pseudogene TRBV3-2), the J call TRBJ2-5; TRBD2 matches at 8 bases. The trim removed 4 bases at V and 5 bases at J, leaving 6 bases unmatched. The CDR3 has 14 amino acids. Germline values: CDR1 LGHDT, CDR2 YNNKEL (reference sequence). CDR3 sequence: CASSPTGGRETQYF. CDR3 nucleotides: TGTGCCAGCAGCCCAACGGGGGGGCGGGAGACCCAGTACTTC.

The chain joins TRBV7-9 to TRBJ1-4; 8 bases are shared with TRBD1. Germline V gives CDR1 SEHNR, CDR2 FQNEAQ (reference sequence). J gave up 6 bases and V 10 bases, and 4 bases lay outside the gene matches. The CDR3 contains 12 residues. In DNA, the CDR3 is TGTGCCACCCAGGGGGCGGATGAAAAACTGTTTTTT. Translating it yields CATQGADEKLFF. Full variable domain (rest looked up from reference TRBV7-9 and TRBJ1-4): DTGVSQNPRHKITKRGQNVTFRCDPISEHNRLYWYRQTLGQGPEFLTYFQNEAQLEKSRLLSDRFSAERPKGSFSTLEIQRTEQGDSAMYLCATQGADEKLFFGSGTQLSVL.

The rearrangement joins TRBV12-3 or TRBV12-4 to TRBJ1-4; D call uncertain. This CDR3 is 13 amino acids long. The V gene lost 5 bases and the J gene lost 4 bases, with 8 bases spanning the gap. The DNA of the CDR3 is TGTGCCAGCAGTCTCCGGATTAATGAAAAACTGTTTTTT. The encoded protein is CASSLRINEKLFF.

The chain is built from TRBV6-5 and TRBJ2-7; maybe TRBD1 (5 bases). There are 12 residues in the CDR3. Germline values: CDR1 MNHEY, CDR2 SVGAGI. The ends were cut back, 6 bases at V and 5 bases at J, with 11 bases in the middle. CDR3 nucleotides: TGTGCCAGCAGCAGGGTACGCGACGAGCAGTACGTC. This translates into CASSRVRDEQYV.

V usage is TRBV5-1 and J usage is TRBJ1-5, with 10 bases identical to TRBD1. This CDR3 has 15 residues. J lost 1 base, V lost 4 bases, and 2 bases had no gene match. Germline assignment: CDR1 SGHRS and CDR2 YFSETQ. The CDR3 region has the DNA TGCGCCAGCAGCCCGGGACAGGGGAGCAATCAGCCCCAGCATTTT. Protein: CASSPGQGSNQPQHF.

This sequence joins TRBV11-2 and TRBJ1-1, with 7 positions matching TRBD1. Germline loops: CDR1 SGHAT, CDR2 FQNNGV. This CDR3 region has 15 residues. J was trimmed by 4 bases and V by 1 base; bases with no gene match: 6. The DNA for the CDR3 is TGTGCCAGCAGCTTAGGGCTAGGGGGCTTCACTGAAGCTTTCTTT. Its translation: CASSLGLGGFTEAFF.

This chain uses TRBV7-9 with TRBJ2-2; D remains unclear. Between the trimmed V and J ends, which lost 2 bases and 10 bases, there was a span of 8 bases. Per germline, CDR1 SEHNR and CDR2 FQNEAQ (reference sequence). The CDR3 is made up of 12 amino acids. The CDR3, as DNA: TGTGCCAGCAGCTTAAACCACGCGGAGCTGTTTTTT. Encoded protein: CASSLNHAELFF.

The chain joins TRBV29-1 to TRBJ1-2, with 10 bases identical to TRBD1. Losses at the gene ends were 5 bases for V and 3 bases for J; bases not matched to a gene: 9. CDR1 is SQVTM and CDR2 is ANQGSEA in the germline V gene. This CDR3 comprises 15 residues. The CDR3 coding sequence is TGCAGCGTTCCTCTTAGGACAGGGGGGGACTATGGCTACACCTTC. Translating gives CSVPLRTGGDYGYTF. Based on the CDR3 plus reference TRBV29-1 and TRBJ1-2, the full variable domain is SAVISQKPSRDICQRGTSLTIQCQVDSQVTMMFWYRQQPGQSLTLIATANQGSEATYESGFVIDKFPISRPNLTFSTLTVSNMSPEDSSIYLCSVPLRTGGDYGYTFGSGTRLTVV.

The chain has TRBV6-5 and TRBJ2-3; 11 nucleotides line up with TRBD2. There are 14 residues in the CDR3. Per the germline V gene, CDR1 is MNHEY and CDR2 is SVGAGI. V lost 11 bases, J lost 3 bases, and 7 bases stayed unmatched. The CDR3 spells CAGGLAGGTDTQYF. In DNA, the CDR3 is TGTGCCGGGGGTCTAGCGGGGGGAACAGATACGCAGTATTTT.

By share, this clone counts as large. V gene TRBV2 combines with J gene TRBJ1-2; D might be TRBD1 (6 bases). V was clipped by 3 bases and J by 1 base, with 15 bases between them. The germline CDR1 and CDR2 sequences are SNHLY and FYNNEI. The CDR3 runs 16 residues. The CDR3 DNA follows: TGTGCCAGCAGTGACTGGAACAGGGTTGGTAACTATGGCTACACCTTC. The encoded protein is CASSDWNRVGNYGYTF.

The count of this clone is one. The V call is TRBV19, the J call TRBJ2-2; 7 bases map to TRBD1. V trimming: 6 bases; J trimming: 8 bases; junction bases outside the gene matches: 12. CDR1 is LNHDA and CDR2 is SQIVND in the germline V gene (reference sequence). The CDR3 has 15 amino acids. The CDR3 spells CASRVPGQWNGELFF. The DNA of the CDR3 is TGTGCCAGTAGAGTCCCGGGACAGTGGAATGGGGAGCTGTTTTTT.

V is TRBV9 and J is TRBJ2-1; the match to TRBD2 covers 11 bases. Per the germline V gene, CDR1 is SGDLS and CDR2 is YYNGEE. The CDR3 consists of 16 residues. With V trimmed by 4 bases and J by 3 bases, 6 bases remained unmatched. This chain's CDR3 is CASSPLAGGRYNEQFF. The CDR3 DNA reads TGTGCCAGCAGCCCATTAGCGGGGGGGCGCTACAATGAGCAGTTCTTC.

This clone was counted between two and nine times. This chain joins TRBV6-8 and TRBJ2-3, with a tentative D call TRBD2 (6 bases). The CDR3 length is 12 residues. V lost 6 bases, J lost 8 bases, and 12 bases lay in between. CDR1 is MNHGY and CDR2 is SAAAGT in the germline V gene. The DNA of the CDR3 is TGTGCCAGCAGCCCCACCGGGGGTACGCAGTATTTT. Translating it yields CASSPTGGTQYF.

V usage is TRBV30 and J usage is TRBJ1-4, with 7 bases lining up with TRBD1. This CDR3 comprises 15 residues. CDR1 and CDR2 (germline): GTSNPN, SVGIG (reference sequence). Trimming cost V 1 base and J 3 bases; bases outside gene matches: 5. The CDR3 reads CAWSANRGPNEKLFF. In nucleotides, the CDR3 is TGTGCCTGGAGTGCCAACAGGGGACCTAATGAAAAACTGTTTTTT. Filled out from reference TRBV30 and TRBJ1-4, the complete variable domain reads SQTIHQWPATLVQPVGSPLSLECTVEGTSNPNLYWYRQAAGRGLQLLFYSVGIGQISSEVPQNLSASRPQDRQFILSSKKLLLSDSGFYLCAWSANRGPNEKLFFGSGTQLSVL.

CDR3 nucleotide sequence: TGCGCCAGCAGTCCGCACAGGGAGCGCTTAAATTCACCCCTCCACTTT. It translates to CASSPHRERLNSPLHF. V usage is TRBV23-1 and J usage is TRBJ1-6, with D possibly being TRBD1 (6 bases). TRBV23-1 is an open reading frame whose function is uncertain. This CDR3 comprises 16 residues. V was shortened by 4 bases and J by 7 bases, with 17 bases between the two germline ends.

This chain connects TRBV5-5 to TRBJ1-4, with D uncertain. Trimming stripped 2 bases from V and 5 bases from J, with 10 bases between. This CDR3 is 14 amino acids long. Germline V gene lookup returns CDR1 SGHKS and CDR2 YYEKEE (reference sequence). The CDR3 nucleotides read TGTGCCAGCAGCTTCCAGGCCCCAAATGAAAAACTGTTTTTT. Amino acids: CASSFQAPNEKLFF. The whole variable domain, remainder taken from reference TRBV5-5 and TRBJ1-4, is DAGVTQSPTHLIKTRGQQVTLRCSPISGHKSVSWYQQVLGQGPQFIFQYYEKEERGRGNFPDRFSARQFPNYSSELNVNALLLGDSALYLCASSFQAPNEKLFFGSGTQLSVL.